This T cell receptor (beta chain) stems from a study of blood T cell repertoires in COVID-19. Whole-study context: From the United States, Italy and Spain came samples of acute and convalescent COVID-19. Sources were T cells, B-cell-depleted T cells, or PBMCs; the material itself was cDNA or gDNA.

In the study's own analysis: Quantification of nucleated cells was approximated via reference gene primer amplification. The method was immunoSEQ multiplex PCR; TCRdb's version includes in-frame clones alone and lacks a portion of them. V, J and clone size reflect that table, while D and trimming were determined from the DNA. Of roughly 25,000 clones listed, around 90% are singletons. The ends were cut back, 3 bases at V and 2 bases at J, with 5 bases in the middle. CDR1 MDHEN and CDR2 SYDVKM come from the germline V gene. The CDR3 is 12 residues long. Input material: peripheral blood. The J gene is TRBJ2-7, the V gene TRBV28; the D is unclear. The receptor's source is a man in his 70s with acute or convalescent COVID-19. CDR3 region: CASSLQTYEQYF. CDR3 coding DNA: TGTGCCAGCAGTTTGCAGACCTACGAGCAGTACTTC. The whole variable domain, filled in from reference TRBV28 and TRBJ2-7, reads DVKVTQSSRYLVKRTGEKVFLECVQDMDHENMFWYRQDPGLGLRLIYFSYDVKMKEKGDIPEGYSVSREKKERFSLILESASTNQTSMYLCASSLQTYEQYFGPGTRLTVT.